This T cell receptor (beta chain) stems from a study of blood T cell repertoires in COVID-19. Using immunoSEQ multiplex PCR, the repertoire was profiled, and TCRdb retains in-frame clones only, with some absent. The sample records about 200,000 clones, around 88% being singletons. This clone has a single count. Germline assignment: CDR1 SEHNR and CDR2 FQNEAQ (reference sequence). The length of the CDR3 is 12 residues. V was cut by 5 bases and J by 5 bases, with 10 bases left in between. This receptor was identified in a man aged 35 to 55 with acute COVID-19. The chain couples TRBV7-9 to TRBJ2-7, with D perhaps TRBD2 (5 bases). The sample comprised PBMCs or T cells enriched from blood (not recorded which). The CDR3 nucleotides are TGTGCCAGCAGCCAGAGGGAGAACGAGCAGTACTTC. It yields the protein CASSQRENEQYF.